This T cell receptor beta chain derives from a study of cytomegalovirus exposure and HLA in healthy donors. The overall study: The 120 or so validation repertoires used the same platform as the 650 to 850 first-cohort repertoires, a later analysis reported.

Separate from the approximately 670-subject first cohort was the approximately 110-subject validation cohort, to which the donors belonged. Produced via immunoSEQ multiplex PCR; TCRdb's table is partial and in-frame only. The sample has some 140,000 clones, approximately 86% seen once. The study, taken as a whole, reports: The study listed 164 cytomegalovirus-associated TCR beta chains.

V lost 2 bases and J 0 bases, leaving 5 bases between the germline ends. Looked up from germline, CDR1 is SEHNR and CDR2 is FQNEAQ (reference sequence). The CDR3 spans 13 residues. This clone turned up a few times. Its antigen is undetermined. This sequence was found in a human donor in good health. The specimen sequenced was PBMCs. The V gene is TRBV7-9, the J gene TRBJ2-7, with unresolved D. The CDR3 DNA is TGTGCCAGCAGCTTATACGGCTCCTACGAGCAGTACTTC. Its translation is CASSLYGSYEQYF. The entire variable domain, with the rest obtained from reference TRBV7-9 and TRBJ2-7, is as follows: DTGVSQNPRHKITKRGQNVTFRCDPISEHNRLYWYRQTLGQGPEFLTYFQNEAQLEKSRLLSDRFSAERPKGSFSTLEIQRTEQGDSAMYLCASSLYGSYEQYFGPGTRLTVT.